This T cell receptor (beta chain) is drawn from a study of cytomegalovirus exposure and HLA in healthy donors. Study-wide results and limits: Cytomegalovirus-associated status was assigned to about 180 TCR beta chains. For cytomegalovirus status, the classifier reportedly gave diagnoses with high specificity and sensitivity. Productive rates of about 90% or about 30% were seen for most TCR beta V segments in an earlier analysis.

J lost 4 bases, V lost 5 bases, and 10 bases had no gene match. The CDR3 spans 15 residues. Germline V gene data show CDR1 as LGHNA and CDR2 as YSLEER. This clone was seen more than once but under ten times. Its antigen is undetermined. PCR used 60 Vbeta primers and 13 Jbeta primers. Measured with immunoSEQ multiplex PCR; TCRdb has only the in-frame clones, and not every one. The data contain some 180,000 clones, roughly 85% of them singletons. This sequence joins TRBV4-3 and TRBJ1-1, with 7 nucleotides matching TRBD1. This clonotype was sampled from a young man in good health and CMV-seropositive. Sequences were obtained from PBMCs. DNA of the CDR3: TGCGCCAGCAGCAAGATCGAGGGGGCGAGCACTGAAGCTTTCTTT. Residues: CASSKIEGASTEAFF.